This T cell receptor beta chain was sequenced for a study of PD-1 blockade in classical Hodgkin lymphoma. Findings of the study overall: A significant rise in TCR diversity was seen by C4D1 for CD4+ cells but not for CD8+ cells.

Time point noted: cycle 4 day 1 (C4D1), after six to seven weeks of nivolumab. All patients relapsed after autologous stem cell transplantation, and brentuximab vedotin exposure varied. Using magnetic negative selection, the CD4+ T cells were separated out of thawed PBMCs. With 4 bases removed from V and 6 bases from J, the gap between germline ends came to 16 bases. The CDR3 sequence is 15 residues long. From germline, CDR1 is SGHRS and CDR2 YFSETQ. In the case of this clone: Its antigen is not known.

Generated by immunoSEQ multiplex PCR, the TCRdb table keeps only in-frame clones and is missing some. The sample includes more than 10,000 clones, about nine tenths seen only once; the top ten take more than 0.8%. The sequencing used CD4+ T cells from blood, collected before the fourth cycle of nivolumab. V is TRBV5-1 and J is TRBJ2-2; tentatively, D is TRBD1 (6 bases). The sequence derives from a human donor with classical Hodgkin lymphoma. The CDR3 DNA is TGCGCCAGCAGCCCGCTCTTAGGGGGAGCCGGGGAGCTGTTTTTT. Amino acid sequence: CASSPLLGGAGELFF.